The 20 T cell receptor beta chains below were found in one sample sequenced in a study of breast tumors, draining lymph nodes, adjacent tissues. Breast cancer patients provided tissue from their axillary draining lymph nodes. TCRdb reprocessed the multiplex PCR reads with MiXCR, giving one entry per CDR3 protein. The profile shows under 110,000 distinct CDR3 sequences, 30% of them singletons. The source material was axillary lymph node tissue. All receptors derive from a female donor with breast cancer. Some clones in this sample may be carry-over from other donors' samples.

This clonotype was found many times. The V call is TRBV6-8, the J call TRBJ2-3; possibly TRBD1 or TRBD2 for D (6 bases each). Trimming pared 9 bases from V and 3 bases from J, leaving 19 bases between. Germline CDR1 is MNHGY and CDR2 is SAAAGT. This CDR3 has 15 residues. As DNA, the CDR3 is TGTGCCAGGAGGGGGGAACGGGGGCCGACAGATACGCAGTATTTT. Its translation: CARRGERGPTDTQYF.

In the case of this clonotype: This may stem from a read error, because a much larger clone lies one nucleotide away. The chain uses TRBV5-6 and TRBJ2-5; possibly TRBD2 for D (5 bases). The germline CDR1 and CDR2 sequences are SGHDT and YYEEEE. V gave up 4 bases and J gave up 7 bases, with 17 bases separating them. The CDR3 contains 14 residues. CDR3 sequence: CASSERDPKWTQYF. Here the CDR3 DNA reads TGTGCCAGCAGCGAGAGGGATCCGAAATGGACCCAGTACTTC.

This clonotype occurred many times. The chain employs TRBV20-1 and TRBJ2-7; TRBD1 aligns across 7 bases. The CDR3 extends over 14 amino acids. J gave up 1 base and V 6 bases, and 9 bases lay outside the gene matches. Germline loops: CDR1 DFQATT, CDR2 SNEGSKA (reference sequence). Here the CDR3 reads CSAMDRRGSYEQYF. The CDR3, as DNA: TGCAGTGCGATGGACAGGAGAGGGTCCTACGAGCAGTACTTC.

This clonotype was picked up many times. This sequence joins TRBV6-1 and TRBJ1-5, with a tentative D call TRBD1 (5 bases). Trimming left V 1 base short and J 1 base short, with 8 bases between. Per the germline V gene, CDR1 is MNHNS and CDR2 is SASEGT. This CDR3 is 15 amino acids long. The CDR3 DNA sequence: TGTGCCAGCAGTGAAGGACAGACAAGCAATCAGCCCCAGCATTTT. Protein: CASSEGQTSNQPQHF.

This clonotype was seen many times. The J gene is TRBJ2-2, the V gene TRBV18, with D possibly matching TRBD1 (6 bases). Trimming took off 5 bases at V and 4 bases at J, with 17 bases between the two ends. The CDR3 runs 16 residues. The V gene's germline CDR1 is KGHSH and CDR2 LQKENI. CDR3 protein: CASSNRVQGSTGELFF. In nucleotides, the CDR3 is TGTGCCAGCTCAAACCGGGTCCAGGGGAGCACCGGGGAGCTGTTTTTT.

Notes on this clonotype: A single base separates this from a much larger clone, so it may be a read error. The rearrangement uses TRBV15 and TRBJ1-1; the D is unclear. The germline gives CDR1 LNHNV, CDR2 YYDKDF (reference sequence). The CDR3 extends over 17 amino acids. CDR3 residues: CATSRDGLADMNTKAFF. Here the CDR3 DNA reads TGTGCCACCAGCAGAGATGGGTTGGCAGACATGAACACTAAAGCTTTCTTT.

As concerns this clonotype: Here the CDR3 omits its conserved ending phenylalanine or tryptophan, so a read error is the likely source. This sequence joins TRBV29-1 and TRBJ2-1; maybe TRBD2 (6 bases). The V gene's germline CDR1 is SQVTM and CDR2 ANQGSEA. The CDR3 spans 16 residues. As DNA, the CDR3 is TGCAGTGCTATAGACCAAGCGGGTACTTGGTCGAATGAGCAGTTCCTC. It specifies CSAIDQAGTWSNEQFL.

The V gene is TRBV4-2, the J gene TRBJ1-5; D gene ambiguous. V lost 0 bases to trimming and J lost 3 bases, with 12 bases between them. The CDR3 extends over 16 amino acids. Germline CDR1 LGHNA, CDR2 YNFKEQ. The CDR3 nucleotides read TGTGCCAGCAGCCAAGATATAGGCCAGAACAATCAGCCCCAGCATTTT. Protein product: CASSQDIGQNNQPQHF.

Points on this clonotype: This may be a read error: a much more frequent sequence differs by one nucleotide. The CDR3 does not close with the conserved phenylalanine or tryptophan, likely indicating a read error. In nucleotides, the CDR3 is TGCAGTGCTCAACAGGGAATTGGCGAAACACTGTTTTGT. This gives the protein CSAQQGIGETLFC. The V gene is TRBV20-1, the J gene TRBJ1-4, with a weak D call TRBD1 (6 bases). Germline assignment: CDR1 DFQATT and CDR2 SNEGSKA (reference sequence). The CDR3 extends over 13 amino acids.

The CDR3 region is CASTPGTGISNNQPQHF. In nucleotides, the CDR3 is TGTGCCAGTACCCCCGGGACAGGGATTTCGAACAATCAGCCCCAGCATTTT. The chain carries TRBV19 and TRBJ1-5; the match to TRBD1 covers 9 bases. Germline loops: CDR1 LNHDA, CDR2 SQIVND (reference sequence). The CDR3 sequence is 17 residues long. Trimming cost V 7 bases and J 3 bases; bases outside gene matches: 13.

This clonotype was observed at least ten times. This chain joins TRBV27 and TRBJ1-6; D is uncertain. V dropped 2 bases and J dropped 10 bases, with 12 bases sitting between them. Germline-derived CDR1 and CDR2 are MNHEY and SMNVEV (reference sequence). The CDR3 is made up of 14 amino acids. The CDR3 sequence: CASSLGQAISPLHF. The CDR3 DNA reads TGTGCCAGCAGTTTAGGTCAGGCGATATCACCCCTCCACTTT.

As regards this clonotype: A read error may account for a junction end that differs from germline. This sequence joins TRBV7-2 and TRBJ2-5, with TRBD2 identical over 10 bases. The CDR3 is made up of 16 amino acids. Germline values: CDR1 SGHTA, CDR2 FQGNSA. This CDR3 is CASRPFQAGGSEIQYF. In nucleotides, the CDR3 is TGTGCCAGCAGGCCCTTTCAAGCGGGGGGGTCGGAGATCCAGTACTTC.

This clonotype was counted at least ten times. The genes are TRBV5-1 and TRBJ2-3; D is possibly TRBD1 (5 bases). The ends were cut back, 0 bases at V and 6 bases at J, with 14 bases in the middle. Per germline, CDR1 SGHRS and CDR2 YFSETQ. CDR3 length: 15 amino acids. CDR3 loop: CASSLVGAPRDTQYF. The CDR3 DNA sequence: TGCGCCAGCAGCTTGGTAGGGGCCCCTCGGGATACGCAGTATTTT.

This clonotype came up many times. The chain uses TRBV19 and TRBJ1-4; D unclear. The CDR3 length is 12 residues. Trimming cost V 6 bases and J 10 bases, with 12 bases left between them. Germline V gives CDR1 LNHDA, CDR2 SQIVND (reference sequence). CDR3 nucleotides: TGTGCCAGTAGCCTCGGGAGCCCAAAACTGTTTTTT. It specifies CASSLGSPKLFF.

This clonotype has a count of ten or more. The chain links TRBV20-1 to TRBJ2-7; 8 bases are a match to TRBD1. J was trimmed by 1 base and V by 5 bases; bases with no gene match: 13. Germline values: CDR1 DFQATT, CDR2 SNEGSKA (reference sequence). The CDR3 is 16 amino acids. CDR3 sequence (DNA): TGCAGTGCTGGAAAATATGACAGGGGTTGGTCCTACGAGCAGTACTTC. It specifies CSAGKYDRGWSYEQYF.

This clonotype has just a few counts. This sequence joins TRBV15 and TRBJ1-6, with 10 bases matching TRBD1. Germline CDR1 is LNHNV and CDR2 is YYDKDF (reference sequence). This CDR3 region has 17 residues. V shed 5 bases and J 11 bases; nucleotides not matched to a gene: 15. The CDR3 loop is CATSGLAPGQGNPPLHF. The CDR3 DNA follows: TGTGCCACCAGCGGGCTCGCTCCGGGACAGGGGAACCCACCCCTCCACTTT.

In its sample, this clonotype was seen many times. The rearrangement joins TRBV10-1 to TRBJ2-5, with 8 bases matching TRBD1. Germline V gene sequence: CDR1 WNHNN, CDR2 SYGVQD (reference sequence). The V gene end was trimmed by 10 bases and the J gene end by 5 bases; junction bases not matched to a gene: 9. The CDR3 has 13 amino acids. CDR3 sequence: CATSDRDVETQYF. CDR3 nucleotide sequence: TGCGCCACGTCGGACAGGGACGTGGAGACCCAGTACTTC.

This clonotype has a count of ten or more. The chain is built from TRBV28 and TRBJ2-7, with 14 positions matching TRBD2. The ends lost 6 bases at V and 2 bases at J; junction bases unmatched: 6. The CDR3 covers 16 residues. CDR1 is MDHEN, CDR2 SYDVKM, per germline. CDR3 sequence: CASSPGTSGSPYEQYF. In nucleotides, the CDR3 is TGTGCCAGCAGCCCCGGGACTAGCGGGAGCCCCTACGAGCAGTACTTC.

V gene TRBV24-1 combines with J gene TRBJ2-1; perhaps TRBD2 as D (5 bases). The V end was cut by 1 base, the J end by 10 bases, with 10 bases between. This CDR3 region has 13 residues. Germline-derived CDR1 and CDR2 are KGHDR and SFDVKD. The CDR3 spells CATSDFRSDEQFF. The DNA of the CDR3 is TGTGCCACCAGTGATTTTCGTAGCGACGAGCAGTTCTTC.

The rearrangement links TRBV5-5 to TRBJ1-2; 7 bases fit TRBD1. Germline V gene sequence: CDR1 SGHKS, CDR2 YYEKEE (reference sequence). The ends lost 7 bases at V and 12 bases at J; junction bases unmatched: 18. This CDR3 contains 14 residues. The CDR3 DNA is TGTGCCAGCGATGCGCTAGACAGGGTCTCTGGAAACACCTTC. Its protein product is CASDALDRVSGNTF.